A selection of T cell receptor beta chains follows, all from one sample in a study of cytotoxic CD8 clonotypes in ibrutinib-treated CLL. Clones were sequenced by immunoSEQ multiplex PCR, and TCRdb holds only the in-frame ones, with some missing. Here the sample spans some 170,000 clones, 70% to 90% being singletons. The starting material was PBMCs, obtained at disease progression, from a patient treated with ibrutinib. These receptor sequences come from a human donor with chronic lymphocytic leukemia. CDR3s include the opening cysteine and the closing phenylalanine or tryptophan. Fields, in order: clone size, J gene, V gene, D gene, CDR3 protein, CDR3 DNA. The D gene is left open where the match is weak. Expanded clones are given a class, and other clones once, few, many or no size at all.

NA | TRBJ1-2 | TRBV30 | NA | CAWRDSGRPGNYGYTF | TGTGCCTGGAGGGACAGTGGGAGACCTGGAAACTATGGCTACACCTTC
NA | TRBJ2-7 | TRBV6-5 | NA | CASSYSSYEQYF | TGTGCCAGCAGTTACTCCTCCTACGAGCAGTACTTC
NA | TRBJ2-1 | TRBV11-3 | NA | CASRSRSGIDYNEQFF | TGTGCCAGCAGATCCCGATCGGGGATTGACTACAATGAGCAGTTCTTC
NA | TRBJ2-7 | TRBV28 | NA | CASSLSGPPSYEQYF | TGTGCCAGCAGTTTGTCCGGACCCCCCTCCTACGAGCAGTACTTC
NA | TRBJ1-5 | TRBV10-2 | NA | CASSGTAGRLGQPQHF | TGCGCCAGCAGTGGAACGGCAGGGCGGCTAGGGCAGCCCCAGCATTTT
NA | TRBJ2-3 | TRBV28 | TRBD2 | CASSGGADTQYF | TGTGCCAGCAGCGGGGGGGCAGATACGCAGTATTTT
once | TRBJ2-5 | TRBV7-2 | TRBD1 | CASSLYRGQTQYF | TGTGCCAGCAGCTTGTACAGGGGTCAGACCCAGTACTTC
NA | TRBJ2-1 | TRBV4-2 | TRBD2 | CASSQLSLAGGNEQFF | TGTGCCAGCAGCCAGCTTTCTCTAGCGGGAGGCAATGAGCAGTTCTTC
NA | TRBJ2-2 | TRBV6-5 | NA | CASRKRVYTGELFF | TGTGCCAGCAGAAAAAGGGTTTACACCGGGGAGCTGTTTTTT
NA | TRBJ1-1 | TRBV6-1 | NA | CASSGQSQTEAFF | TGTGCCAGCAGTGGACAGTCCCAAACTGAAGCTTTCTTT
NA | TRBJ2-3 | TRBV19 | TRBD2 | CAIGLGRADTQYF | TGTGCCATTGGACTAGGCCGGGCAGATACGCAGTATTTT
NA | TRBJ2-1 | TRBV28 | TRBD1 | CASRPPGQGYNEQFF | TGTGCCAGCAGGCCACCAGGACAGGGCTACAATGAGCAGTTCTTC
NA | TRBJ2-7 | TRBV19 | NA | CASSTRAVEMIYEQYF | TGTGCCAGTAGTACCCGGGCCGTTGAAATGATCTACGAGCAGTACTTC
NA | TRBJ2-7 | TRBV2 | TRBD2 | CASSAGLAISYEQYF | TGTGCCAGCAGTGCGGGACTAGCGATATCCTACGAGCAGTACTTC
few | TRBJ1-5 | TRBV30 | NA | CALERGVGQPQHF | TGTGCCTTGGAGAGGGGGGTTGGTCAGCCCCAGCATTTT
NA | TRBJ1-5 | TRBV19 | TRBD1 | CASSTKTGGRSQPQHF | TGTGCCAGTAGTACAAAAACAGGGGGTAGATCTCAGCCCCAGCATTTT
NA | TRBJ2-7 | TRBV5-6 | NA | CASSLVGGPSSYEQYF | TGTGCCAGCAGCTTGGTTGGGGGGCCAAGTTCCTACGAGCAGTACTTC
once | TRBJ2-1 | TRBV7-9 | TRBD1 | CASSSPGQGLNEQFF | TGTGCCAGCAGCTCTCCGGGACAGGGGTTGAATGAGCAGTTCTTC
NA | TRBJ1-5 | TRBV6-5 | TRBD1 | CASRDRGSNQPQHF | TGTGCCAGCAGGGACAGGGGGAGCAATCAGCCCCAGCATTTT
NA | TRBJ1-1 | TRBV28 | NA | CASSLSELQGEWPEAFF | TGTGCCAGCAGTTTATCCGAACTACAGGGTGAGTGGCCTGAAGCTTTCTTT
NA | TRBJ2-7 | TRBV15 | NA | CATSRVIGQYEQYF | TGTGCCACCAGCAGAGTCATCGGACAATACGAGCAGTACTTC
NA | TRBJ2-5 | TRBV7-2 | NA | CASSLRGARETQYF | TGTGCCAGCAGCTTACGGGGGGCTAGAGAGACCCAGTACTTC
NA | TRBJ2-7 | TRBV27 | NA | CASSLRVSYEQYF | TGTGCCAGCAGTTTGCGGGTATCCTACGAGCAGTACTTC
NA | TRBJ2-5 | TRBV6-1 | NA | CASSVRSGNQETQYF | TGTGCCAGCAGTGTACGTTCAGGGAACCAAGAGACCCAGTACTTC
few | TRBJ2-7 | TRBV19 | NA | CASSMRATTYEQYF | TGTGCCAGTAGTATGAGGGCCACTACCTACGAGCAGTACTTC
NA | TRBJ1-1 | TRBV6-1 | NA | CASSEEGWYTEAFF | TGTGCCAGCAGTGAAGAGGGGTGGTACACTGAAGCTTTCTTT
NA | TRBJ2-3 | TRBV11-3 | NA | CASSLEDPGSLGDTQYF | TGTGCCAGCAGCTTAGAAGATCCGGGATCCCTGGGAGATACGCAGTATTTT
NA | TRBJ1-2 | TRBV7-6 | NA | CASSSRYWGYTF | TGTGCCAGCAGCTCCAGATATTGGGGCTACACCTTC
NA | TRBJ2-7 | TRBV25-1 | NA | CASLGRRAYF | TGTGCCAGCCTGGGGCGCCGAGCGTACTTC
NA | TRBJ2-2 | TRBV20-1 | NA | CSASRAGELFF | TGCAGTGCTAGTAGGGCCGGGGAGCTGTTTTTT
NA | TRBJ2-6 | TRBV5-1 | NA | CASTRSSGANVLTF | TGCGCCAGCACCAGGTCCTCTGGGGCCAACGTCCTGACTTTC
NA | TRBJ1-4 | TRBV14 | NA | CASSQGLGKGNEKLFF | TGTGCCAGCAGCCAAGGCTTGGGGAAGGGGAATGAAAAACTGTTTTTT
NA | TRBJ1-4 | TRBV7-8 | NA | CASSWGDQDLRLFF | TGTGCCAGCAGCTGGGGGGACCAGGACTTACGACTGTTTTTT
NA | TRBJ2-1 | TRBV5-1 | TRBD2 | CASSLEGSGSSYNEQFF | TGCGCCAGCAGCTTGGAAGGGAGCGGGAGCTCCTACAATGAGCAGTTCTTC